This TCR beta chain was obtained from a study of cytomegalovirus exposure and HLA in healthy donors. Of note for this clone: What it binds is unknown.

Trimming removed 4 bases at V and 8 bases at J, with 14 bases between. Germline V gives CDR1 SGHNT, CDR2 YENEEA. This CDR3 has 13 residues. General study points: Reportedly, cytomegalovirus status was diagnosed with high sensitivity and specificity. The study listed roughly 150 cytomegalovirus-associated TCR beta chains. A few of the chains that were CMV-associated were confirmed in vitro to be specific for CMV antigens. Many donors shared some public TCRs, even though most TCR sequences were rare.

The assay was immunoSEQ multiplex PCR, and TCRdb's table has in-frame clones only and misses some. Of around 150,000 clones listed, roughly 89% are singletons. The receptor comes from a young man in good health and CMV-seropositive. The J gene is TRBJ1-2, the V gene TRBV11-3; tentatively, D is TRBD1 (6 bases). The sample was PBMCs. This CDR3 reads CASSSIDRSGYTF. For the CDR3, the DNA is TGTGCCAGCAGCTCTATCGACAGGTCCGGCTACACCTTC. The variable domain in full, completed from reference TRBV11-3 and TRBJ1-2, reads EAGVVQSPRYKIIEKKQPVAFWCNPISGHNTLYWYLQNLGQGPELLIRYENEEAVDDSQLPKDRFSAERLKGVDSTLKIQPAELGDSAVYLCASSSIDRSGYTFGSGTRLTVV.